This TCR beta chain was recovered during a study of blood T cell repertoires in COVID-19. Overall study context: Both acute and convalescent COVID-19 samples were obtained from the United States, Italy and Spain. PBMCs, B-cell-depleted T cells, or T cells provided the cDNA or gDNA that made up the material.

In the source study's methods: Amplification from reference gene primers served as the basis for estimated nucleated cell counts. Sequencing used immunoSEQ multiplex PCR; TCRdb keeps in-frame clones, though not all of them. D and trimming were read from the DNA, whereas the V and J calls and clone size are those reported in that table. The sample lists 310,000 or so clones; more than 75% were seen once. From germline, CDR1 is SEHNR and CDR2 FQNEAQ (reference sequence). The CDR3 is 15 amino acids. V shed 0 bases and J 4 bases; nucleotides not matched to a gene: 3. The specimen was peripheral blood. This chain uses TRBV7-9 with TRBJ2-7; TRBD1 matches at 10 bases. The receptor was isolated from a woman under 40 who had recovered from COVID-19. CDR3 bases: TGTGCCAGCAGCTTAGCCGACAGGGGGCGTTACGAGCAGTACTTC. Its protein is CASSLADRGRYEQYF.